The T cell receptor (beta chain) under discussion was sequenced for a study of monozygotic twins with inflammatory bowel disease. After re-calling the 5' RACE reads, TCRdb lists one entry per CDR3 protein, DNA absent. The sample includes about 160,000 distinct CDR3 sequences. Investigators extracted total RNA from whole blood and did not sort T cells. Germline CDR1 MGHRA, CDR2 YSYEKL. The CDR3 totals 16 residues. Sample: blood. The V call is TRBV4-1, the J call TRBJ1-3; TCRdb outputs TRBD1, but without DNA this stays unchecked. The sequence was obtained from a human donor with ulcerative colitis or Crohn's disease, or a healthy co-twin of an affected twin (not recorded which). The CDR3 loop is CASSRTGGSSGNTIYF.